A selection of T cell receptor beta chains follows, all from one sample in a study of T-cell reconstitution after alpha-beta-depleted transplantation in children. TCRdb reanalysed the PCR reads using MiXCR and keeps one entry per CDR3 protein. Found here are some 550,000 distinct CDR3 sequences, roughly 23% of them singletons; the top ten hold 14%. The source was PBMCs, mostly from graft donor cells, collected 360 days after TCRalphabeta/CD19-depleted stem cell transplant. The origin of the receptors is a boy in the first two years of life who had a stem cell transplant for acute myeloid leukemia, so the T cells may come from the graft donor. The CDR3 runs from the conserved cysteine through the conserved F or W. Fields, in order: J gene, V gene, clone size, CDR3 protein. Only some rows state a clone size, as once, few, many or a class for expanded clones.

TRBJ1-4 TRBV6-5 many CASSYLHAGGIEKLFF
TRBJ2-2 TRBV7-2 few CASSSRTGVTGELFF
TRBJ1-1 TRBV5-6 . CASSPDRGKWAFF
TRBJ2-3 TRBV12-3/TRBV12-4 many CASTLQDTSTDTQYF
TRBJ1-1 TRBV10-2 . CASSPEWGSGQNTEAFF
TRBJ2-3 TRBV6-6 many CASISVPTDTQYF
TRBJ2-7 TRBV20-1 few CSARDAGLRRYEQYF
TRBJ2-1 TRBV12-3/TRBV12-4 many CASSLFRVSSYNEQFF
TRBJ2-1 TRBV9 few CASSVRDYNEQFF
TRBJ2-5 TRBV20-1 few CSARGGRGYGETQYF
TRBJ2-1 TRBV12-3/TRBV12-4 few CASSRASGYNEQFF
TRBJ2-5 TRBV20-1 many CSARAALAGQETQYF
TRBJ1-1 TRBV6-5 . CASWKNTEAFF
TRBJ1-6 TRBV5-1 . CASSTGTENSPLHF
TRBJ2-4 TRBV7-9 many CASSLEVAKNIQYF
TRBJ2-7 TRBV7-8 once CASRRTSDHEQYF
TRBJ2-1 TRBV20-1 many CSAREGWGRNEQFF
TRBJ1-6 TRBV18 many CASSPRSSGSSYNSPLHF
TRBJ2-1 TRBV4-1 many CASSRSGTGALNEQFF
TRBJ2-2 TRBV12-3/TRBV12-4 few CASSLKEVGELFF
TRBJ1-2 TRBV11-1 many CASSPLGGGDRVQANYGYTF
TRBJ2-5 TRBV25-1 . CASSGPGTLYQETQYF
TRBJ1-2 TRBV19 . CASSIGRANYGYTF
TRBJ2-3 TRBV7-8 many CASSLARRSLSTDTQYF
TRBJ2-1 TRBV27 few CASSFNYLYNEQFF
TRBJ2-1 TRBV7-9 . CASSRQGEQFF
TRBJ2-3 TRBV6-5 . CASSYSRRGADTQYF
TRBJ2-2 TRBV2 . CASRTPGQSNTGELFF
TRBJ1-6 TRBV12-3/TRBV12-4 few CASRSLGTGIAPLHF
TRBJ2-2 TRBV29-1 many CSVEDLGHGELFF
TRBJ2-7 TRBV5-1 . CASSPLGQVSDSEQYF
TRBJ2-3 TRBV6-5 . CASSYSPHSPQGDTQYF
TRBJ2-3 TRBV20-1 few CCADVGLAGISTDTQYF
TRBJ2-6 TRBV6-2/TRBV6-3 many CASSPISGANVLTF
TRBJ2-1 TRBV7-2 . CASSTSWGGGAANEQFF
TRBJ1-1 TRBV12-3/TRBV12-4 many CASSFNQESEAFF
TRBJ1-5 TRBV5-1 . CASSLEGQGGQPQHF
TRBJ1-2 TRBV10-2 many CASRTGDYGYTF
TRBJ2-1 TRBV27 few CASKSGGLGRNEQFF
TRBJ2-7 TRBV4-3 many CASSQESPEGSYHFYEQYF
TRBJ2-7 TRBV12-3/TRBV12-4 few CASSLVSLTSEGYEQYF
TRBJ2-5 TRBV12-3/TRBV12-4 few CASSPPGSGETQYF
TRBJ2-7 TRBV7-2 many CASSLTRVGAEQYF
TRBJ2-1 TRBV29-1 many CSVEVTGTYNEQFF
TRBJ2-2 TRBV6-1 . CASTTVDTGELFF
TRBJ1-5 TRBV6-1 many CASRDRTGRNQPQHF
TRBJ2-7 TRBV27 . CASSSRDRPRRTSYEQYF
TRBJ2-1 TRBV12-3/TRBV12-4 many CASSLGRDRVYNEQFF
TRBJ2-7 TRBV4-3 few CASSQWGQGGDEQYF